These 9 T cell receptor beta chains were all obtained from the same sample, sequenced in a study of identical twins. TCRdb re-called the 5' RACE reads with MiXCR, one entry per CDR3 protein. The data hold 450,000 or so distinct CDR3 sequences, with 20% to 30% observed a single time. These same data were also listed under a study on T cells expressing NK-cell markers.

Sequenced: CD4+ T cells sorted from blood. The receptors were sampled from a woman aged 18-30 years in good health.

This clonotype was seen a few times. This chain links TRBV29-1 with TRBJ2-3; D remains ambiguous. Trimming removed 7 bases at V and 1 base at J, with 15 bases between. This CDR3 is built from 14 residues. Germline V gives CDR1 SQVTM, CDR2 ANQGSEA. The DNA for the CDR3 is TGCAGCGCCTTAGCCGGACGGGGCACAGATACGCAGTATTTT. This encodes CSALAGRGTDTQYF.

The rearrangement joins TRBV9 to TRBJ2-1; no reliable D call. CDR1 SGDLS and CDR2 YYNGEE come from the germline V gene. This CDR3 is 15 amino acids long. Between the trimmed V and J ends, which lost 3 bases and 6 bases, there was a span of 16 bases. The CDR3: CASSARPYHPNEQFF. The CDR3 nucleotides read TGTGCCAGCAGCGCCCGTCCCTACCACCCCAATGAGCAGTTCTTC.

This clonotype turned up a few times. This sequence joins TRBV20-1 and TRBJ2-3; D uncertain. The CDR3 contains 17 residues. CDR1 DFQATT and CDR2 SNEGSKA come from the germline V gene (reference sequence). Trimming removed 3 bases at V and 2 bases at J, with 21 bases between. CDR3 nucleotides: TGCAGTGCTAGGTCTCTCGAGGACGCGATGTTCACAGATACGCAGTATTTT. It encodes CSARSLEDAMFTDTQYF.

This clonotype was detected only once. CDR3 sequence: CASSFIERGGVEQFF. DNA for the CDR3: TGTGCCAGCAGTTTTATCGAGCGGGGGGGCGTTGAGCAGTTCTTC. The gene calls are TRBV12-3 or TRBV12-4 and TRBJ2-1; 10 bases agree with TRBD2. V trimming: 3 bases; J trimming: 9 bases; junction bases outside the gene matches: 8. This CDR3 has 15 amino acids.

The chain has TRBV6-5 and TRBJ1-2, with D possibly TRBD1 on 5 matching bases. CDR1 is MNHEY, CDR2 SVGAGI, per germline. This CDR3 comprises 11 residues. Between the trimmed V and J ends, which lost 8 bases and 4 bases, there was a span of 8 bases. CDR3 bases: TGTGCCAGCCAGGGCAGCTATGGCTACACCTTC. Amino acid sequence: CASQGSYGYTF.

Only one count was recorded for this clonotype. The V and J genes are TRBV4-1 and TRBJ1-1; D remains ambiguous. CDR1 MGHRA and CDR2 YSYEKL come from the germline V gene. The CDR3 is 16 residues long. V gave up 1 base and J gave up 1 base, with 13 bases separating them. This CDR3 is CASSQASRVPNTEAFF. CDR3 nucleotide sequence: TGCGCCAGCAGCCAAGCGTCGAGGGTCCCGAACACTGAAGCTTTCTTT.

This clonotype was found once. The chain recombines TRBV10-3 with TRBJ2-3; D is unresolved. V was shortened by 8 bases and J by 11 bases, with 11 bases between the two germline ends. CDR1 ENHRY and CDR2 SYGVKD come from the germline V gene. The CDR3 consists of 10 residues. The CDR3 is CAIGIKRQYF. The CDR3 DNA follows: TGTGCCATCGGAATAAAGAGGCAGTATTTT.

V and J are TRBV15 and TRBJ2-3, with 10 bases matching TRBD2. CDR1 LNHNV and CDR2 YYDKDF come from the germline V gene (reference sequence). V shed 2 bases and J 2 bases; nucleotides not matched to a gene: 4. This CDR3 contains 16 residues. The CDR3 DNA reads as TGTGCCACCAGCAGATTAAGCGGGAGGGCCACAGATACGCAGTATTTT. It codes for CATSRLSGRATDTQYF.

This rearrangement joins TRBV5-1 to TRBJ1-1; D is unclear. V dropped 0 bases and J dropped 4 bases, with 7 bases sitting between them. Germline lookup yields CDR1 SGHRS and CDR2 YFSETQ. The CDR3 sequence is 13 residues long. The CDR3 sequence: CASSLAHSTEAFF. In DNA form, the CDR3 reads TGCGCCAGCAGCTTGGCCCACAGCACTGAAGCTTTCTTT.